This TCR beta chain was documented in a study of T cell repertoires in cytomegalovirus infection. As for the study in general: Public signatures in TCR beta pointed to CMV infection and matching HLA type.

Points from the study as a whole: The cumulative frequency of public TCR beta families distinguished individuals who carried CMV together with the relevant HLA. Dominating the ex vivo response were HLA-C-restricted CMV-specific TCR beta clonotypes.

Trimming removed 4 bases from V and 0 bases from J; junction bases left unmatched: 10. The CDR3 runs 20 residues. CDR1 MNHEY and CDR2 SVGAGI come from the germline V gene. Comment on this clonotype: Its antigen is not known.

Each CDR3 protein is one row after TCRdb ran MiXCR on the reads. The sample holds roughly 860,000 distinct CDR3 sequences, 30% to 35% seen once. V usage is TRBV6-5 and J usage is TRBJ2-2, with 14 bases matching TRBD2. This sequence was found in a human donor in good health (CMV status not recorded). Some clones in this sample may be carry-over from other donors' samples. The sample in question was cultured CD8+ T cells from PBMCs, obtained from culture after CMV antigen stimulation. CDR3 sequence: CASSSDRLAGGAANTGELFF. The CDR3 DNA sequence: TGTGCCAGCAGTTCCGATCGACTAGCGGGGGGGGCCGCGAACACCGGGGAGCTGTTTTTT.